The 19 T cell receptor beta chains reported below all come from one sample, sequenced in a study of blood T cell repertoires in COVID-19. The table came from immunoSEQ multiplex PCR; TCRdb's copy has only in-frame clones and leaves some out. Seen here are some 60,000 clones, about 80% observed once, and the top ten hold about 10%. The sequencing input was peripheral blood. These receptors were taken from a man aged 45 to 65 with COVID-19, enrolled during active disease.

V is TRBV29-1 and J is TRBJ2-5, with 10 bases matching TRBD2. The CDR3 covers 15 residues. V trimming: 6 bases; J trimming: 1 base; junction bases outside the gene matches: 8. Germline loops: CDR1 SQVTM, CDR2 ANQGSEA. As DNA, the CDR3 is TGCAGCGTCCCCCCCGCTAGCGGGAGCCAAGAGACCCAGTACTTC. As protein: CSVPPASGSQETQYF. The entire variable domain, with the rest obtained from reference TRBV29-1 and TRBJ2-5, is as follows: SAVISQKPSRDICQRGTSLTIQCQVDSQVTMMFWYRQQPGQSLTLIATANQGSEATYESGFVIDKFPISRPNLTFSTLTVSNMSPEDSSIYLCSVPPASGSQETQYFGPGTRLLVL.

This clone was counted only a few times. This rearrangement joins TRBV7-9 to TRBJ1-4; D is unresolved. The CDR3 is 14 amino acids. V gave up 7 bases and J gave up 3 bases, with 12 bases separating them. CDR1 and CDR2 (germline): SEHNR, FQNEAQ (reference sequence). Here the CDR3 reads CASTHGRANEKLFF. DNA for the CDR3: TGTGCCAGCACCCACGGTCGGGCTAATGAAAAACTGTTTTTT.

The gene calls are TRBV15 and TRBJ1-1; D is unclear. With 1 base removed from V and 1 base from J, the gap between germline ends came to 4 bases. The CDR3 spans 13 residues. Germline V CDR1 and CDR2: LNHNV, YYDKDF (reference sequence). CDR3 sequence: CATSRAENTEAFF. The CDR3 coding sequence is TGTGCCACCAGCAGAGCAGAGAACACTGAAGCTTTCTTT.

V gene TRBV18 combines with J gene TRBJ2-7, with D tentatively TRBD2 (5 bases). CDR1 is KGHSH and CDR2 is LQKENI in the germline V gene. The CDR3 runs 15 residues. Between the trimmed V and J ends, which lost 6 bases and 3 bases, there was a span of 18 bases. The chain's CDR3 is CASSDGRALSYEQYF. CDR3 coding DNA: TGTGCCAGCTCGGATGGGAGAGCACTCAGCTACGAGCAGTACTTC.

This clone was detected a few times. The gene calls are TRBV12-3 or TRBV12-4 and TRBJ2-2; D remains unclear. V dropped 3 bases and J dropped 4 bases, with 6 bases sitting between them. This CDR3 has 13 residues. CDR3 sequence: CASSFGFTGELFF. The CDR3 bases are TGTGCCAGCAGTTTCGGGTTCACCGGGGAGCTGTTTTTT.

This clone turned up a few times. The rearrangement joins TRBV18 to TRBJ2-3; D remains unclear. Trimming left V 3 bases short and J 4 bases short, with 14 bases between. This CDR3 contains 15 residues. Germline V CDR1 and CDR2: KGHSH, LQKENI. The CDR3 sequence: CASSPSSAQADTQYF. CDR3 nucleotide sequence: TGTGCCAGCTCACCTTCGAGTGCGCAAGCAGATACGCAGTATTTT.

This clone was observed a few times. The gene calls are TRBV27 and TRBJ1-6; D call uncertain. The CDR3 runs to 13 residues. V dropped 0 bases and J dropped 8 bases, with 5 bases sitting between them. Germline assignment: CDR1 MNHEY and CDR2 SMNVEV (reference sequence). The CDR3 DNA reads TGTGCCAGCAGTTTATCGAGCCATTCACCCCTCCACTTT. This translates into CASSLSSHSPLHF.

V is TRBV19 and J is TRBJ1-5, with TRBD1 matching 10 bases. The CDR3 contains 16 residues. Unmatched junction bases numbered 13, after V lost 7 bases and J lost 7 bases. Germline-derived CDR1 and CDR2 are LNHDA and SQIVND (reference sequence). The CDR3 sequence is CASMRQGAARGQPQHF. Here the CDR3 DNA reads TGTGCCAGTATGCGACAGGGGGCCGCCAGGGGCCAGCCCCAGCATTTT.

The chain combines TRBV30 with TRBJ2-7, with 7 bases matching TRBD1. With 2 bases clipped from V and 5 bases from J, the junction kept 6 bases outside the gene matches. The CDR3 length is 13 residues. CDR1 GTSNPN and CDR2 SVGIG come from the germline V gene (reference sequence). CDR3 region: CAWSTTTGNEQYF. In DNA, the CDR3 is TGTGCCTGGAGTACAACGACAGGGAACGAGCAGTACTTC.

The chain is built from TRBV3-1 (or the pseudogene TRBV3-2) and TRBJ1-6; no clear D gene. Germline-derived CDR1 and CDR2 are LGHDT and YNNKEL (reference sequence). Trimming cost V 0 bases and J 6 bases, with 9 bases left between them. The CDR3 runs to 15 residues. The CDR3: CASSQEPQTNSPLHF. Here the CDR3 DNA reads TGTGCCAGCAGCCAAGAACCACAGACTAATTCACCCCTCCACTTT.

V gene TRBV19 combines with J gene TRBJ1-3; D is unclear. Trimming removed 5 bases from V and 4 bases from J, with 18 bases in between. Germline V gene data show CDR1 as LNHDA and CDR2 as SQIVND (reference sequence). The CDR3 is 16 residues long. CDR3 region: CASSWANSRSGNTIYF. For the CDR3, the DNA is TGTGCCAGTAGTTGGGCCAATTCCCGGTCAGGAAACACCATATATTTT. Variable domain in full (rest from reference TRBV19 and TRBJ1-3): DGGITQSPKYLFRKEGQNVTLSCEQNLNHDAMYWYRQDPGQGLRLIYYSQIVNDFQKGDIAEGYSVSREKKESFPLTVTSAQKNPTAFYLCASSWANSRSGNTIYFGEGSWLTVV.

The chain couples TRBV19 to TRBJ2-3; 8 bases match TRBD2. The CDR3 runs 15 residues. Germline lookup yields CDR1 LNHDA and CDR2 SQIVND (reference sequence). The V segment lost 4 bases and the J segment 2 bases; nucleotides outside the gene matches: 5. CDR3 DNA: TGTGCCAGTAGTAGACCGGGACTAGACACAGATACGCAGTATTTT. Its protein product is CASSRPGLDTDTQYF.

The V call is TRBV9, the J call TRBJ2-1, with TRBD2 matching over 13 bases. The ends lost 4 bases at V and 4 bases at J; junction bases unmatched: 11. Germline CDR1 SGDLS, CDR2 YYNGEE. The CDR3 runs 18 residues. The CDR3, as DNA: TGTGCCAGCAGCCGACTAGCGGGAGGCTACGAGCGGTACAATGAGCAGTTCTTC. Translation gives CASSRLAGGYERYNEQFF.

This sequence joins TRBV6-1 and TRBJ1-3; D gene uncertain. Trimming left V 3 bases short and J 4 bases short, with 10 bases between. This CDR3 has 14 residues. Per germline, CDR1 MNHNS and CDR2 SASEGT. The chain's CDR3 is CASSERLEGNTIYF. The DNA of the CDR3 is TGTGCCAGCAGTGAGAGGCTCGAGGGAAACACCATATATTTT.

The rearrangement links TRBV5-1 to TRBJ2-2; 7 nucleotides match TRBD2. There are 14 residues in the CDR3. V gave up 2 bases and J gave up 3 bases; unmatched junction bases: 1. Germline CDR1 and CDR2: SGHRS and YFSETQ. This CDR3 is CASSFTSDTGELFF. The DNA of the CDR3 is TGCGCCAGCAGCTTCACTAGCGACACCGGGGAGCTGTTTTTT.

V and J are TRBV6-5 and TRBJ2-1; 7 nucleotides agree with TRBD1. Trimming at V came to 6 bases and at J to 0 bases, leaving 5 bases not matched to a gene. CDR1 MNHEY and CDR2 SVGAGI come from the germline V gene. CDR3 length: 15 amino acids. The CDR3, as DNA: TGTGCCAGCAGCACCTCAGGGGGCTCCTACAATGAGCAGTTCTTC. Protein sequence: CASSTSGGSYNEQFF.

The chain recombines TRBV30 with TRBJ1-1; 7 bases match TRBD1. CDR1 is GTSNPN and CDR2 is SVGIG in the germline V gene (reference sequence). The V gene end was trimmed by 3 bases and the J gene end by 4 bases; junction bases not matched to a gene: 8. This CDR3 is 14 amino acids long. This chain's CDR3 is CAWSTGETGTEAFF. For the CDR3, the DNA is TGTGCCTGGAGCACAGGGGAGACGGGCACTGAAGCTTTCTTT. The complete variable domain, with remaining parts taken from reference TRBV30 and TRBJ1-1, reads SQTIHQWPATLVQPVGSPLSLECTVEGTSNPNLYWYRQAAGRGLQLLFYSVGIGQISSEVPQNLSASRPQDRQFILSSKKLLLSDSGFYLCAWSTGETGTEAFFGQGTRLTVV.

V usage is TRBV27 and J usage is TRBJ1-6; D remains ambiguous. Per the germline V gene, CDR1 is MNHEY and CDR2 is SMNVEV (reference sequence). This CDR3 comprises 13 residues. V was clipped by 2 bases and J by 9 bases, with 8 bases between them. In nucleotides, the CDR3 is TGTGCCAGCAGTTTAGGCGGGCTTTCACCCCTCCACTTT. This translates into CASSLGGLSPLHF.

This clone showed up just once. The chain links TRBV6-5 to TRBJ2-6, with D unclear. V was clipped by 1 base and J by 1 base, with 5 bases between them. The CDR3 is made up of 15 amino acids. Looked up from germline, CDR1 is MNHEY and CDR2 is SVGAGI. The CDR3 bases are TGTGCCAGCAGTTACTGGCAGTCTGGGGCCAACGTCCTGACTTTC. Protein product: CASSYWQSGANVLTF.